What follows are 18 T cell receptor beta chains derived from one specimen sequenced in a study of siplizumab effects on memory and regulatory T cells. Generated by immunoSEQ multiplex PCR, the TCRdb table keeps only in-frame clones and is missing some. The data show more than 95,000 clones, with about 94% seen just once and 0.62% held by the top ten. Sequenced material: Tregs sorted from blood. The receptor set was obtained from a human donor in good health.

V is TRBV6-1 and J is TRBJ2-7; D call uncertain. V lost 2 bases, J lost 4 bases, and 9 bases lay in between. This CDR3 is 13 amino acids long. Germline loops: CDR1 MNHNS, CDR2 SASEGT. CDR3 DNA sequence: TGTGCCAGCAGTGAACAGCAATTTTACGAGCAGTACTTC. Its protein is CASSEQQFYEQYF.

The rearrangement joins TRBV21-1 to TRBJ1-1. TRBV21-1 is shown as a pseudogene. This CDR3 comprises 16 residues. The CDR3 sequence is CASSKVGGVRDTEAFF. DNA of the CDR3: TGTGCCAGCAGCAAAGTCGGGGGGGTACGGGACACTGAAGCTTTCTTT.

This clone showed up just a few times. The V gene is TRBV4-2, the J gene TRBJ1-1, with a weak D call TRBD1 (5 bases). V gave up 8 bases and J gave up 0 bases, with 16 bases separating them. The CDR3 loop spans 15 amino acids. Germline assignment: CDR1 LGHNA and CDR2 YNFKEQ. DNA for the CDR3: TGTGCCAGCGGAAGAGGACAAGTGATGAACACTGAAGCTTTCTTT. Protein sequence: CASGRGQVMNTEAFF.

The chain has TRBV27 and TRBJ1-2; D is undetermined. Between the trimmed V and J ends, which lost 0 bases and 7 bases, there was a span of 12 bases. The V gene's germline CDR1 is MNHEY and CDR2 SMNVEV (reference sequence). This CDR3 spans 14 amino acids. The CDR3 spells CASSLSRKVFGYTF. Here the CDR3 DNA reads TGTGCCAGCAGTTTATCGAGAAAGGTTTTTGGCTACACCTTC.

The rearrangement links TRBV2 to TRBJ1-4; TRBD1 is a possible D gene (5 bases). Trimming took 4 bases from V and 11 from J, leaving 8 bases between them. Looked up from germline, CDR1 is SNHLY and CDR2 is FYNNEI. CDR3 length: 11 amino acids. The CDR3 sequence: CASSVRDKLFF. In DNA, the CDR3 is TGTGCCAGCAGTGTTCGGGACAAACTGTTTTTT.

This rearrangement joins TRBV18 to TRBJ2-1; D possibly uses TRBD1 or TRBD2 (6 bases each). This CDR3 has 15 residues. The V gene's germline CDR1 is KGHSH and CDR2 LQKENI. Trimming stripped 2 bases from V and 5 bases from J, with 13 bases between. As DNA, the CDR3 is TGTGCCAGCTCACCATGGGGGCCGGGGGACAATGAGCAGTTCTTC. Translation: CASSPWGPGDNEQFF.

The chain employs TRBV5-1 and TRBJ1-4; 9 nucleotides align to TRBD1. Trimming at V came to 0 bases and at J to 5 bases, leaving 2 bases not matched to a gene. Germline values: CDR1 SGHRS, CDR2 YFSETQ. The CDR3 totals 15 residues. Here the CDR3 DNA reads TGCGCCAGCAGCTTGGATGGGACAGGGAATGAAAAACTGTTTTTT. It codes for CASSLDGTGNEKLFF.

This clone came up once. The rearrangement joins TRBV5-1 to TRBJ2-5, with TRBD2 matching 14 bases. The DNA end is a closer match to TRBJ2-7, so the J assignment may be wrong. Germline-derived CDR1 and CDR2 are SGHRS and YFSETQ. The CDR3 covers 15 residues. The CDR3 sequence: CASSKRLAGGDEQYF. The CDR3 DNA reads as TGCGCCAGCAGTAAACGACTAGCGGGAGGGGACGAGCAGTACTTC.

The chain recombines TRBV27 with TRBJ1-2; 7 nucleotides match TRBD1. This CDR3 region has 11 residues. In germline, CDR1 is MNHEY, CDR2 SMNVEV (reference sequence). V trimming: 7 bases; J trimming: 7 bases; junction bases outside the gene matches: 3. The CDR3 loop reads CASKGAGGYTF. Written as DNA, the CDR3 is TGTGCCAGCAAGGGGGCGGGTGGCTACACCTTC.

The rearrangement links TRBV19 to TRBJ1-1, with D uncertain. This CDR3 contains 13 residues. In germline, CDR1 is LNHDA, CDR2 SQIVND (reference sequence). V was trimmed by 4 bases and J by 11 bases, leaving 17 bases between them. The DNA for the CDR3 is TGTGCCAGTAGTACCCCTAGGAGGGCGGGGGCTTTCTTT. Protein sequence: CASSTPRRAGAFF. Variable domain in full (rest from reference TRBV19 and TRBJ1-1): DGGITQSPKYLFRKEGQNVTLSCEQNLNHDAMYWYRQDPGQGLRLIYYSQIVNDFQKGDIAEGYSVSREKKESFPLTVTSAQKNPTAFYLCASSTPRRAGAFFGQGTRLTVV.

The CDR3 sequence: CASSLDPSYEQYF. In DNA form, the CDR3 reads TGTGCCAGCAGCTTAGACCCGAGCTACGAGCAGTACTTC. The chain couples TRBV11-3 to TRBJ2-7; unclear D gene. Germline values: CDR1 SGHNT, CDR2 YENEEA. Trimming removed 0 bases from V and 3 bases from J, with 6 bases in between. This CDR3 is built from 13 residues.

The chain has TRBV11-3 and TRBJ2-7; 7 bases line up with TRBD1. CDR3 length equals 13 residues. J gave up 7 bases and V 5 bases, and 8 bases lay outside the gene matches. Germline CDR1 reads SGHNT; CDR2 reads YENEEA. CDR3 amino acids: CASSPGTVEEQYF. DNA of the CDR3: TGTGCCAGCAGCCCCGGGACAGTGGAGGAGCAGTACTTC.

In DNA, the CDR3 is TGTGCCAGCAGCCACCGAGCTACCTCTAGCGGTATAAACACAGATACGCAGTATTTT. This gives the protein CASSHRATSSGINTDTQYF. The chain couples TRBV4-2 to TRBJ2-3; TRBD2 agrees at 7 bases. Germline CDR1 reads LGHNA; CDR2 reads YNFKEQ. V was clipped by 3 bases and J by 2 bases; unmatched bases: 17. This CDR3 region has 19 residues.

The chain uses TRBV5-1 and TRBJ1-4, with unresolved D. The V end was cut by 0 bases, the J end by 5 bases, with 8 bases between. In germline, CDR1 is SGHRS, CDR2 YFSETQ. This CDR3 region has 14 residues. CDR3: CASSLEAVNEKLFF. The CDR3 DNA sequence: TGCGCCAGCAGCTTGGAGGCAGTAAATGAAAAACTGTTTTTT.

This clone was seen more than once but under ten times. CDR3 DNA sequence: TGTGCCTGGAGTGTGGGAGGGACAGGGAGCAATCAGCCCCAGCATTTT. Protein: CAWSVGGTGSNQPQHF. This sequence joins TRBV30 and TRBJ1-5; 9 bases are a match to TRBD1. The CDR3 loop spans 16 amino acids. CDR1 is GTSNPN, CDR2 SVGIG, per germline (reference sequence). The junction had 4 bases not matched to a gene; V was cut back by 0 bases and J by 1 base.

The CDR3 here is CASSNPSRF. The CDR3 coding sequence is TGTGCCAGCAGCAACCCGTCCCGATTT. The rearrangement uses TRBV21-1 and TRBJ1-1. TRBV21-1 is termed a pseudogene. The CDR3 has 9 amino acids.

This chain links TRBV2 with TRBJ1-3, with 7 bases lining up with TRBD1. The CDR3 length is 15 residues. V dropped 5 bases and J dropped 4; count of bases not matched to a gene: 8. Looked up from germline, CDR1 is SNHLY and CDR2 is FYNNEI. This chain's CDR3 is CASSYRGGIGNTIYF. CDR3 sequence (DNA): TGTGCCAGCAGTTACAGGGGTGGTATAGGAAACACCATATATTTT.

The gene calls are TRBV6-6 and TRBJ1-3; D may be TRBD1 (5 bases). V lost 6 bases to trimming and J lost 3 bases, with 18 bases between them. CDR1 and CDR2 from the germline V gene are MNHNY and SVGAGI (reference sequence). The CDR3 length is 16 residues. CDR3 in amino acids: CASSQAVPQVGNTIYF. CDR3 bases: TGTGCCAGCAGCCAAGCAGTTCCACAGGTTGGAAACACCATATATTTT.